These 16 T cell receptor beta chains were sequenced from one sample in a study of cytomegalovirus exposure and HLA in healthy donors. Amplification used 60 Vbeta primers and 13 Jbeta primers. Libraries were prepared by immunoSEQ multiplex PCR; TCRdb keeps only in-frame clonotypes and omits some of them. The profile shows roughly 120,000 clones, around 63% of them singletons. Sequences were obtained from PBMCs. Receptors originate from a man aged 35 to 55 in good health and CMV-seropositive.

This chain joins TRBV28 and TRBJ1-3; 7 bases line up with TRBD1. Germline V lookup: CDR1 MDHEN, CDR2 SYDVKM. This CDR3 is built from 14 residues. The trim removed 5 bases at V and 0 bases at J, leaving 1 base unmatched. The DNA for the CDR3 is TGTGCCAGCAGTGGACAGGTCTCTGGAAACACCATATATTTT. This codes for CASSGQVSGNTIYF.

Notes on this clone: Relative to the germline gene, one junction end is altered; a read error may explain this. The chain has TRBV7-9 and TRBJ2-5; a possible D gene is TRBD2 (6 bases). The CDR3 consists of 15 residues. The germline CDR1 and CDR2 sequences are SEHNR and FQNEAQ (reference sequence). The CDR3 DNA is TGTGCCAGCAGCCCGGTCGGCGGGGCACAAGGGACCCAGTACTTC. It codes for CASSPVGGAQGTQYF.

This clone was seen more than once but under ten times. The chain couples TRBV19 to TRBJ2-7; 9 positions match TRBD2. The CDR3 covers 15 residues. Germline CDR1 and CDR2: LNHDA and SQIVND (reference sequence). Losses at the gene ends were 5 bases for V and 4 bases for J; bases not matched to a gene: 9. For the CDR3, the DNA is TGTGCCAGTAGTCTGGGCGGGGGGGCCTCATACGAGCAGTACTTC. Its translation: CASSLGGGASYEQYF. Using reference TRBV19 and TRBJ2-7 for the parts outside the CDR3, the full variable domain is DGGITQSPKYLFRKEGQNVTLSCEQNLNHDAMYWYRQDPGQGLRLIYYSQIVNDFQKGDIAEGYSVSREKKESFPLTVTSAQKNPTAFYLCASSLGGGASYEQYFGPGTRLTVT.

This clone was recorded only once. The rearrangement uses TRBV7-3 and TRBJ2-7; the match to TRBD1 covers 8 bases. V was clipped by 3 bases and J by 10 bases; unmatched bases: 5. Looked up from germline, CDR1 is SGHTA and CDR2 is FQGTGA. The CDR3 is made up of 12 amino acids. DNA for the CDR3: TGTGCCAGCAGCTTCACAGGGGGTCCACAGTACTTC. As protein: CASSFTGGPQYF.

The gene calls are TRBV5-1 and TRBJ2-7; tentative D call: TRBD1 (6 bases). Deletions cut 0 bases from V and 3 bases from J, with 13 bases between. Per germline, CDR1 SGHRS and CDR2 YFSETQ. The CDR3 has 15 amino acids. This CDR3 is CASSLVRGESYEQYF. For the CDR3, the DNA is TGCGCCAGCAGCTTGGTCAGGGGAGAGAGCTACGAGCAGTACTTC.

This clone was counted between two and nine times. V and J are TRBV28 and TRBJ1-5; D remains unclear. V was shortened by 4 bases and J by 3 bases, with 10 bases between the two germline ends. Germline V gene data show CDR1 as MDHEN and CDR2 as SYDVKM. This CDR3 has 14 amino acids. The CDR3: CASSSGQTNQPQHF. The CDR3 nucleotides are TGTGCCAGCAGTTCTGGGCAGACCAATCAGCCCCAGCATTTT.

This clone occurred a few times. This chain links TRBV11-2 with TRBJ1-3; no clear D gene. Germline V CDR1 and CDR2: SGHAT, FQNNGV. CDR3 length: 12 amino acids. The germline V and J ends were trimmed by 0 bases and 8 bases, with 5 bases remaining between them. This CDR3 is CASSLDEDTIYF. The CDR3 nucleotides read TGTGCCAGCAGCTTAGATGAGGACACCATATATTTT.

The rearrangement joins TRBV9 to TRBJ2-3, with D perhaps given as TRBD1 or TRBD2 (9 bases each). The CDR3 covers 22 residues. Trimming removed 2 bases at V and 3 bases at J, with 34 bases between. Per germline, CDR1 SGDLS and CDR2 YYNGEE. DNA of the CDR3: TGTGCCAGCAGCGTGTCATCTTCACAGGGGGCGCACAGCGGGAGGCGGACAGATACGCAGTATTTT. Translated, it gives CASSVSSSQGAHSGRRTDTQYF.

This clone has only a few counts. V is TRBV6-1 and J is TRBJ2-1, with 12 bases lining up with TRBD1. CDR1 MNHNS and CDR2 SASEGT come from the germline V gene. Unmatched junction bases numbered 2, after V lost 3 bases and J lost 8 bases. The CDR3 runs to 14 residues. The CDR3 DNA reads as TGTGCCAGCAGTGAGGGACAGGGGGCCGATGAGCAGTTCTTC. It specifies CASSEGQGADEQFF.

This clone is a singleton in its sample. The CDR3 here is CASSKQGLGTYEQYF. The CDR3 nucleotides read TGTGCCAGCAGCAAACAGGGGTTGGGGACCTACGAGCAGTACTTC. The rearrangement links TRBV25-1 to TRBJ2-7; TRBD1 agrees at 7 bases. V gave up 6 bases and J gave up 2 bases; unmatched junction bases: 10. This CDR3 spans 15 amino acids. Germline CDR1 reads MGHDK; CDR2 reads SYGVNS.

CDR3 region: CASSSTGGNYGYTF. CDR3 in DNA: TGTGCCAGCAGCTCGACAGGGGGCAACTATGGCTACACCTTC. The chain links TRBV5-6 to TRBJ1-2; 10 bases match TRBD1. Germline CDR1 reads SGHDT; CDR2 reads YYEEEE. V lost 3 bases, J lost 2 bases, and 1 base stayed unmatched. CDR3 length: 14 amino acids.

The chain carries TRBV10-3 and TRBJ2-5; 12 positions match TRBD2. The germline CDR1 and CDR2 sequences are ENHRY and SYGVKD. The CDR3 has 17 amino acids. V lost 6 bases, J lost 0 bases, and 8 bases stayed unmatched. CDR3 sequence reads: CAIRPGLAGLYQETQYF. The CDR3 DNA is TGTGCCATCAGACCGGGACTAGCGGGCTTGTACCAAGAGACCCAGTACTTC.

This clone came up a few times. The rearrangement uses TRBV5-6 and TRBJ1-2; D uncertain. The germline V gene encodes CDR1 SGHDT and CDR2 YYEEEE. The CDR3 has 13 residues. V was pared by 3 bases and J by 8 bases, with 14 bases between. The CDR3 here is CASSSDYGRGYTF. CDR3 DNA sequence: TGTGCCAGCAGCTCCGATTATGGGAGAGGCTACACCTTC.

Of note for this clone: At the DNA level, this CDR3 is encoded by other sequences in the same sample as well. The chain combines TRBV10-3 with TRBJ1-2; D may be TRBD1 (5 bases). The ends were cut back, 2 bases at V and 4 bases at J, with 14 bases in the middle. In germline, CDR1 is ENHRY, CDR2 SYGVKD. This CDR3 comprises 15 residues. The CDR3 region has the DNA TGTGCCATCAGTGAGCCCCAGCAGGGTGGCTATGGCTACACCTTC. It specifies CAISEPQQGGYGYTF.

This clone was found a few times. The J gene is TRBJ1-2, the V gene TRBV7-2, with D maybe TRBD1 (5 bases). The V end lost 5 bases, the J end lost 3 bases, and 10 bases lay between the germline ends. Germline CDR1 reads SGHTA; CDR2 reads FQGNSA. The CDR3 is 13 amino acids. The chain's CDR3 is CASSPPGHYGYTF. CDR3 coding DNA: TGTGCCAGCAGCCCTCCAGGGCACTATGGCTACACCTTC.

The rearrangement uses TRBV9 and TRBJ1-3; the D gene is possibly TRBD1 (5 bases). V lost 7 bases to trimming and J lost 0 bases, with 17 bases between them. Germline lookup yields CDR1 SGDLS and CDR2 YYNGEE. The CDR3 has 16 amino acids. Written as DNA, the CDR3 is TGTGCCAGCTCCCAAACGACAGCCCGCTCTGGAAACACCATATATTTT. Translating gives CASSQTTARSGNTIYF.